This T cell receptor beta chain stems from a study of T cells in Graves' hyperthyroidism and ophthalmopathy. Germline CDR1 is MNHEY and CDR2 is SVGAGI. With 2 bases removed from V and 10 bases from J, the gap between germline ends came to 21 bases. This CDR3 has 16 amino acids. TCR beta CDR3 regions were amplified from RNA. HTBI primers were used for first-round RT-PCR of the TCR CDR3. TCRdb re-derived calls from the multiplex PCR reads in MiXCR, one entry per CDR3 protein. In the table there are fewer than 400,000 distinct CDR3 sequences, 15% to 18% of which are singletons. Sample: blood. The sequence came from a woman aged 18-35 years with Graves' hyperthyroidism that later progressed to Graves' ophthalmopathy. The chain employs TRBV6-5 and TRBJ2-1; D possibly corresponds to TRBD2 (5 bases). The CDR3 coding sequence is TGTGCCAGCAGTTACGGACTTTCCGTAGGGTTCAGCGAGCAGTTCTTC. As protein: CASSYGLSVGFSEQFF.